This TCR beta chain was sequenced in a study of T cell responses to AZD1222 COVID-19 vaccine. Study-wide results and caveats: With two AZD1222 doses given, Spike-specific TCR breadth and depth both rose. Females made up more of the donors, who were largely white British, and clonal diversity may have come out too low. The study sampled repertoires only after the peak T cell response.

The assay was immunoSEQ multiplex PCR, and TCRdb's table has in-frame clones only and misses some. This table holds roughly 120,000 clones, about 86% found once. A few counts support this clone. No antigen is known for it. This sample comprised peripheral blood, obtained 28 days after the second AZD1222 dose. The clonotype comes from an adult who received the AZD1222 COVID-19 vaccine.

The CDR3, as DNA: TGTGCCAGCAGCACACTAGCGGGAAGATCCTACGAGCAGTACTTC. Protein product: CASSTLAGRSYEQYF. V is TRBV5-5 and J is TRBJ2-7, with 10 bases that match TRBD2. Germline V CDR1 and CDR2: SGHKS, YYEKEE (reference sequence). The V segment lost 4 bases and the J segment 1 base; nucleotides outside the gene matches: 5. The CDR3 has 15 amino acids.